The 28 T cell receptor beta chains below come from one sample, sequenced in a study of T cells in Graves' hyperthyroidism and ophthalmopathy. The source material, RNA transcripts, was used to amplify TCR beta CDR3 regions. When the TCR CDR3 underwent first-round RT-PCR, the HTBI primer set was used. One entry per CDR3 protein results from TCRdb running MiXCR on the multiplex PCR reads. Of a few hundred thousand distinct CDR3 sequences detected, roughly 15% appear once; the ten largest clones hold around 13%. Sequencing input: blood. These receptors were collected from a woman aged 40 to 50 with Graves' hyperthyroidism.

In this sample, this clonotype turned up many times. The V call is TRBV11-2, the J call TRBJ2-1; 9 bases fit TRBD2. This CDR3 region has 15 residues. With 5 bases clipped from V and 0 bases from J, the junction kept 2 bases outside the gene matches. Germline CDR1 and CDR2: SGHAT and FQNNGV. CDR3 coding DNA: TGTGCCAGCAGCCGGACTAGCGCCTCCTACAATGAGCAGTTCTTC. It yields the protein CASSRTSASYNEQFF.

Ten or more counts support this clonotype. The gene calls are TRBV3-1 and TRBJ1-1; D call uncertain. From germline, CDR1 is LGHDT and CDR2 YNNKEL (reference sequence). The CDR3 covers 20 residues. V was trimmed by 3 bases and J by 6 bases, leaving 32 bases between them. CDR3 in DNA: TGTGCCAGCAGCCAGCGTTTCTCCGGGATCTTTGACGGAGGACGGTCTGAAGCTTTCTTT. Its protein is CASSQRFSGIFDGGRSEAFF. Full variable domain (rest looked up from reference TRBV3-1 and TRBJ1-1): DTAVSQTPKYLVTQMGNDKSIKCEQNLGHDTMYWYKQDSKKFLKIMFSYNNKELIINETVPNRFSPKSPDKAHLNLHINSLELGDSAVYFCASSQRFSGIFDGGRSEAFFGQGTRLTVV.

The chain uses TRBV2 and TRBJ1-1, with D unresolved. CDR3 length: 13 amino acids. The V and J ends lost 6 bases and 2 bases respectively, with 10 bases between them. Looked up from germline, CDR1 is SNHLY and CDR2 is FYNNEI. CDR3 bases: TGTGCCAGCAGACCCGGCCCCAACACTGAAGCTTTCTTT. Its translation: CASRPGPNTEAFF.

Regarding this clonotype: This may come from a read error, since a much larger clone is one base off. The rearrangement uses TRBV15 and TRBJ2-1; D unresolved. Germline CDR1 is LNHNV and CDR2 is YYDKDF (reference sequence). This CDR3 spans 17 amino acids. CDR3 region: CVTSRDLTPPYYNEQFF. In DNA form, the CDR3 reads TGTGTCACCAGCAGAGATCTAACCCCACCCTACTACAATGAGCAGTTCTTC.

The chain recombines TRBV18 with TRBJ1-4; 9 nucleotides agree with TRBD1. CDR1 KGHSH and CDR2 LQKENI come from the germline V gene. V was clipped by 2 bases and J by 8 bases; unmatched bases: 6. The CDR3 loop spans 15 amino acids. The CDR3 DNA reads TGTGCCAGCTCACCAAGGGGGACAGGGAACGAAAAACTGTTTTTT. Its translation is CASSPRGTGNEKLFF.

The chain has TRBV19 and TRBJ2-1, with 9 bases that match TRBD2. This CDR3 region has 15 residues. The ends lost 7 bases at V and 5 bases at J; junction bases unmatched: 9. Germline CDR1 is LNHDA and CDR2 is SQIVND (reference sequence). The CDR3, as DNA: TGTGCCAGTACATTAGGGCTAGCGGGAAACAATGAGCAGTTCTTC. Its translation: CASTLGLAGNNEQFF.

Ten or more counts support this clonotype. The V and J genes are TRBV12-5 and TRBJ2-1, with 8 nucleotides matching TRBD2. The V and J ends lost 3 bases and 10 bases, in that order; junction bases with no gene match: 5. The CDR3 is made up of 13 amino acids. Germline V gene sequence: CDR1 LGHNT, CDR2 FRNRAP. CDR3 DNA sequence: TGTGCTAGTGGTTTTGGGCGGGAGGAAGAGCAGTTCTTC. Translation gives CASGFGREEEQFF.

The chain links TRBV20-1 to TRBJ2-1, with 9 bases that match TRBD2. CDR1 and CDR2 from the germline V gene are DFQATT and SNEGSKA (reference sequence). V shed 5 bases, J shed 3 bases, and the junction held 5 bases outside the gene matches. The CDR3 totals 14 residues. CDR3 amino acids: CSALSGRNYNEQFF. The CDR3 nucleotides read TGCAGTGCTTTAAGCGGGAGGAACTACAATGAGCAGTTCTTC.

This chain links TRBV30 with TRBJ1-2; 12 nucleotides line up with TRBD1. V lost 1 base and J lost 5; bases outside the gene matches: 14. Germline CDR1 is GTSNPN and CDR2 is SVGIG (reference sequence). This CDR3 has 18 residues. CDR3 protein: CAWSGIGTGGGLWYGYTF. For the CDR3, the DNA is TGTGCCTGGAGTGGAATAGGGACAGGGGGCGGATTATGGTATGGCTACACCTTC.

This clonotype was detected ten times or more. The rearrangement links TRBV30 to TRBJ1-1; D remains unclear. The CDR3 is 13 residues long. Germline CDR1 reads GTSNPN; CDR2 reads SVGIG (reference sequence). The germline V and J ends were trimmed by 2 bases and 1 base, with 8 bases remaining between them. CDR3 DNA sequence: TGTGCCTGGAGTTTTTCAGGGAACACTGAAGCTTTCTTT. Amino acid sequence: CAWSFSGNTEAFF.

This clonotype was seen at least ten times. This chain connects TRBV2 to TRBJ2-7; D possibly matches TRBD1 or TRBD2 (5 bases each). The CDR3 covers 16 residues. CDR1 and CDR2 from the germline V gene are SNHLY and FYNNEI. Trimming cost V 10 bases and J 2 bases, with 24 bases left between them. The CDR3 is CATLTRVRDVAYEQYF. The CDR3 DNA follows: TGTGCCACCCTCACGAGAGTCCGGGACGTCGCCTACGAGCAGTACTTC.

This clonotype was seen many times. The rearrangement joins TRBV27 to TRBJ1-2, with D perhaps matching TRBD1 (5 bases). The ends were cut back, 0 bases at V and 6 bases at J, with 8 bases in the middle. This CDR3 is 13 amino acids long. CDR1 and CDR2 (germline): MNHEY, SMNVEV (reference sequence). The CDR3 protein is CASSLSSGHGYTF. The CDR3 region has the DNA TGTGCCAGCAGTTTATCTTCGGGGCATGGCTACACCTTC.

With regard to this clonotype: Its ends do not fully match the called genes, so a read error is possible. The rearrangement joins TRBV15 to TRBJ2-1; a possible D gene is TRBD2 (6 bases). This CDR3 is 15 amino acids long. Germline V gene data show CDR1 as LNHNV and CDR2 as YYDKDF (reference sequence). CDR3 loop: CATSRDGGVSDEQLF. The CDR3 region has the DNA TGTGCCACCAGCAGAGATGGCGGGGTTTCGGATGAGCAGCTCTTC.

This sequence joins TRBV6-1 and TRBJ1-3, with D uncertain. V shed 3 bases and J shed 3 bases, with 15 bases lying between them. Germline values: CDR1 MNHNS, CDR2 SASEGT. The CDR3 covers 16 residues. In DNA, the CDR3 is TGTGCCAGCAGTGAGGTCTTTGTTTTGGTTGGAAACACCATATATTTT. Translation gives CASSEVFVLVGNTIYF.

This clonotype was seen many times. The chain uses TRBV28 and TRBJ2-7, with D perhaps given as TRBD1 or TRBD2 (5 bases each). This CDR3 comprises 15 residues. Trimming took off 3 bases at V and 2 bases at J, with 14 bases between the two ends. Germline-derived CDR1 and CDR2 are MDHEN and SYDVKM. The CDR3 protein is CASSFAGTETYEQYF. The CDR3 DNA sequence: TGTGCCAGCAGTTTCGCCGGGACCGAGACCTACGAGCAGTACTTC.

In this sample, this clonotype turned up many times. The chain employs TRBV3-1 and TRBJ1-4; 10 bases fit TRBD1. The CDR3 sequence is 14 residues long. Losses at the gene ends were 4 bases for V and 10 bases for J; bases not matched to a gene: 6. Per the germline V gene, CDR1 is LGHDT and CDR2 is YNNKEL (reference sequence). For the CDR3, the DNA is TGTGCCAGCAGCCTGGGACAGGGGAGTGGAAAACTGTTTTTT. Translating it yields CASSLGQGSGKLFF.

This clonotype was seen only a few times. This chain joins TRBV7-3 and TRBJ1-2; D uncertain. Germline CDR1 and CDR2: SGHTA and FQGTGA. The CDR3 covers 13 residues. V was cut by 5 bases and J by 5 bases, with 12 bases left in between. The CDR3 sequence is CASSRGRNYGYTF. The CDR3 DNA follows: TGTGCCAGCAGCCGTGGACGGAATTATGGCTACACCTTC.

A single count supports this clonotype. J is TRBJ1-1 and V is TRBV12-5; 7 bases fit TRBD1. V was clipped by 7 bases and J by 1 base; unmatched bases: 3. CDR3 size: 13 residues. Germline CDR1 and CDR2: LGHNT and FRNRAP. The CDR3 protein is CASAGQRNTEAFF. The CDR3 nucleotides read TGTGCTAGTGCGGGACAGCGGAACACTGAAGCTTTCTTT.

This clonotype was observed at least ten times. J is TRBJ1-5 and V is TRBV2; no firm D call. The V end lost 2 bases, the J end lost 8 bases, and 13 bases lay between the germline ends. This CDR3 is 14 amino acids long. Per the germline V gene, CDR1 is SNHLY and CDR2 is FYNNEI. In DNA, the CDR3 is TGTGCCAGCAGTGAACAGGTCGGGTTTAAGCCCCAGCATTTT. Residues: CASSEQVGFKPQHF.

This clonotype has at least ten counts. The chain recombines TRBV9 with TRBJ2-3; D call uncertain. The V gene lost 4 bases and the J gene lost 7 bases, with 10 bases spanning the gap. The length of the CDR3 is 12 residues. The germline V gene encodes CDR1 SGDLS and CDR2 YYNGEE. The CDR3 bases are TGTGCCAGCAGCCCTCAAGCCAATACGCAGTATTTT. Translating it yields CASSPQANTQYF.

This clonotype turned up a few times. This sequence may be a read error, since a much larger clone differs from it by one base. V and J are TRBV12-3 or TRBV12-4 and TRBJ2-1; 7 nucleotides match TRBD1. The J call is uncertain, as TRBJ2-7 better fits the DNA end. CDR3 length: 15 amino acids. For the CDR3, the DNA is TGTGCCAGCAGTCCCAAGGGACAGATCTACAATGAGCAGTACTTC. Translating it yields CASSPKGQIYNEQYF.

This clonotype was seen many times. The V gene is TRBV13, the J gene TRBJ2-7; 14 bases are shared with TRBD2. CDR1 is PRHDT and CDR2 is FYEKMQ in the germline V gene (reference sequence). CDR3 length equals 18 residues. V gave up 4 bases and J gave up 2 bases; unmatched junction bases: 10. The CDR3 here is CASSSSGLAGGRAYEQYF. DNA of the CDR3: TGTGCCAGCAGCTCCAGTGGACTAGCGGGAGGAAGGGCCTACGAGCAGTACTTC.

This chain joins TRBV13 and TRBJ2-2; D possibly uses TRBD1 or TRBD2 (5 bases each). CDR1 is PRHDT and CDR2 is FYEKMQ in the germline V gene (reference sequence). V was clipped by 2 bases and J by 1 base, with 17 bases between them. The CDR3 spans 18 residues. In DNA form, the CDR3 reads TGTGCCAGCAGCTTAAGACGGGGCTTCGCGGAGAACACCGGGGAGCTGTTTTTT. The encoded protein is CASSLRRGFAENTGELFF.

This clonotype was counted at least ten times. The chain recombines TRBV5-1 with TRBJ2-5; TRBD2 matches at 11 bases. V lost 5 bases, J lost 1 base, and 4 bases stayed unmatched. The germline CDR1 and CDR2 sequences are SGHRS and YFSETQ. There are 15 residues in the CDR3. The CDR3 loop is CASRPTSGSQETQYF. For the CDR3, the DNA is TGCGCCAGCAGACCTACTAGCGGGAGCCAAGAGACCCAGTACTTC.

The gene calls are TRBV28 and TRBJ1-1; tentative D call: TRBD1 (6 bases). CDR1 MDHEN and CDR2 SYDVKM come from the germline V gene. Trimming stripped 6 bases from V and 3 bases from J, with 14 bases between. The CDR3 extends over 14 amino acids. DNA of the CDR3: TGTGCCAGCAGCCGCATCGGGGGCGACACTGAAGCTTTCTTT. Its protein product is CASSRIGGDTEAFF.

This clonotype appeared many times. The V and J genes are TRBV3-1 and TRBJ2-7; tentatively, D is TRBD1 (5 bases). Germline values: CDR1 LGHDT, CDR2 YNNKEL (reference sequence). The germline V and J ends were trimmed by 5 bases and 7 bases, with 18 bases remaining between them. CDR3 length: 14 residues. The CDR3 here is CASSSSDTTQEQYF. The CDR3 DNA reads TGTGCCAGCAGCTCCTCGGACACCACGCAAGAGCAGTACTTC.

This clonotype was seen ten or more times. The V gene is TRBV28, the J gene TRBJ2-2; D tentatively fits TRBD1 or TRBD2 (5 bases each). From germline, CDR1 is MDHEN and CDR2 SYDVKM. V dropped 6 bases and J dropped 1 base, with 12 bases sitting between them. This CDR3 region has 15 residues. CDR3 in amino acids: CASRGTTMNTGELFF. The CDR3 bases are TGTGCCAGCAGGGGGACGACTATGAACACCGGGGAGCTGTTTTTT.

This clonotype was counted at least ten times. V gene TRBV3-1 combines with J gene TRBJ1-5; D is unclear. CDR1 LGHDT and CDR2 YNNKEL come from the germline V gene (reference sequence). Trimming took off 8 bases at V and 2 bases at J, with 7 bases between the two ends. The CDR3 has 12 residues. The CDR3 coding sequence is TGTGCCAGCTCCCACGGCAATCAGCCCCAGCATTTT. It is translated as CASSHGNQPQHF.